The rows below give T cell receptor beta chains drawn from one sample of a study of T cell responses to AZD1222 COVID-19 vaccine. Libraries were prepared by immunoSEQ multiplex PCR; TCRdb keeps only in-frame clonotypes and omits some of them. The data show around 200,000 clones, more than 75% seen once. The source material was peripheral blood, sampled 28 days after the second AZD1222 dose. The receptors stem from an adult who received the AZD1222 COVID-19 vaccine. Both conserved end residues are part of each CDR3. A D gene is named only where the DNA matches it firmly. Only some rows state a clone size, as once, few, many or a class for expanded clones.

CDR3aa | CDR3nt | d_gene | j_gene | v_gene | abundance
CASRGTSAYNEQFF | TGTGCCAGCAGAGGGACTAGCGCTTACAATGAGCAGTTCTTC | TRBD2 | TRBJ2-1 | TRBV6-5 | -
CASSQGGREETQYF | TGTGCCAGCAGCCAAGGAGGCAGGGAAGAGACCCAGTACTTC | - | TRBJ2-5 | TRBV3-1/TRBV3-2 | -
CASSQATGLAGGEQFF | TGTGCCAGCAGCCAAGCTACGGGACTAGCGGGGGGTGAGCAGTTCTTC | TRBD2 | TRBJ2-1 | TRBV3-1/TRBV3-2 | -
CASSLPENTGELFF | TGTGCCAGCAGCTTACCAGAGAACACCGGGGAGCTGTTTTTT | - | TRBJ2-2 | TRBV11-1 | -
CASSFAGPSYNEQFF | TGTGCCAGCAGCTTCGCCGGACCCTCCTACAATGAGCAGTTCTTC | - | TRBJ2-1 | TRBV5-4 | -
CATSDFREQFF | TGTGCCACCAGTGATTTTAGAGAGCAGTTCTTC | - | TRBJ2-1 | TRBV24-1 | once
CASSKARGPADTQYF | TGTGCCAGCAGCAAAGCAAGGGGGCCGGCAGATACGCAGTATTTT | TRBD1 | TRBJ2-3 | TRBV7-8 | -
CASGLILEPIQETQYF | TGTGCTAGTGGTTTAATTCTCGAGCCCATCCAAGAGACCCAGTACTTC | - | TRBJ2-5 | TRBV12-5 | -
CSAGGGYEQYF | TGCAGTGCCGGGGGGGGCTACGAGCAGTACTTC | TRBD2 | TRBJ2-7 | TRBV20-1 | -
CASRHGQAFGDTQYF | TGTGCCAGCAGACACGGACAGGCCTTTGGGGATACGCAGTATTTT | TRBD1 | TRBJ2-3 | TRBV14 | -
CASSFYTGEHGYTF | TGTGCCAGCAGCTTTTACACAGGGGAGCATGGCTACACCTTC | TRBD1 | TRBJ1-2 | TRBV7-2 | -
CASSNPHRGQETQYF | TGTGCCAGCAGCAACCCCCACAGGGGACAAGAGACCCAGTACTTC | TRBD1 | TRBJ2-5 | TRBV6-5 | -
CASSSRWGGKRFDTQYF | TGTGCCAGCAGCTCCCGTTGGGGCGGGAAACGATTTGATACGCAGTATTTT | - | TRBJ2-3 | TRBV7-9 | -
CASSFRGNQPQHF | TGTGCCAGCAGTTTTCGGGGTAATCAGCCCCAGCATTTT | - | TRBJ1-5 | TRBV12-3/TRBV12-4 | once
CASRAEGNIQYF | TGTGCCAGCAGAGCCGAGGGAAACATTCAGTACTTC | - | TRBJ2-4 | TRBV9 | once
CASSLRDRGLAGPSTDTQYF | TGTGCCAGCAGTTTACGGGACAGGGGACTAGCGGGACCAAGCACAGATACGCAGTATTTT | TRBD2 | TRBJ2-3 | TRBV27 | -
CASYTDGRNTGELFF | TGTGCCTCCTACACGGACGGAAGAAACACCGGGGAGCTGTTTTTT | - | TRBJ2-2 | TRBV19 | -
CATSKGFGTGELFF | TGTGCCACCAGTAAGGGGTTCGGTACCGGGGAGCTGTTTTTT | - | TRBJ2-2 | TRBV11-3 | -
CASSLDAREGEKLFF | TGTGCCAGCAGCTTGGACGCCAGGGAGGGTGAAAAACTGTTTTTT | - | TRBJ1-4 | TRBV5-6 | -
CASSLGRTSGSPYNEQFF | TGTGCCAGCAGCTTAGGACGGACTAGCGGATCCCCCTACAATGAGCAGTTCTTC | TRBD2 | TRBJ2-1 | TRBV11-3 | -
CTGRTSSYEQYF | TGTACTGGACGGACTAGCTCCTACGAGCAGTACTTC | TRBD2 | TRBJ2-7 | TRBV2 | -
CASSLEGLNEQYF | TGTGCCAGCAGCTTGGAGGGTCTGAACGAGCAGTACTTC | - | TRBJ2-7 | TRBV5-4 | -
CSVKWSGQGEQGSYNEQFF | TGCAGCGTAAAGTGGTCGGGACAGGGGGAACAGGGCTCCTACAATGAGCAGTTCTTC | TRBD1 | TRBJ2-1 | TRBV29-1 | -
CASLGTANTGELFF | TGCGCCAGTCTTGGGACAGCGAACACCGGGGAGCTGTTTTTT | TRBD1 | TRBJ2-2 | TRBV5-1 | few
CASSLAAGFNEQYF | TGCGCCAGCAGCTTGGCCGCCGGGTTCAACGAGCAGTACTTC | - | TRBJ2-7 | TRBV5-1 | -
CASSLIDEQYF | TGTGCCAGCAGTTTAATAGACGAGCAGTACTTC | - | TRBJ2-7 | TRBV12-3/TRBV12-4 | -
CASSLGGANTGELFF | TGTGCCAGCAGCTTAGGGGGAGCCAACACCGGGGAGCTGTTTTTT | - | TRBJ2-2 | TRBV7-2 | -
CASRQPGVGETQYF | TGTGCCAGCAGGCAACCTGGAGTTGGAGAGACCCAGTACTTC | - | TRBJ2-5 | TRBV7-9 | few
CASSIGTDQETQYF | TGTGCCAGTAGTATAGGAACGGATCAAGAGACCCAGTACTTC | - | TRBJ2-5 | TRBV19 | -
CASSFERELKTQYF | TGTGCCAGCAGTTTTGAGCGGGAGCTTAAGACCCAGTACTTC | TRBD2 | TRBJ2-5 | TRBV28 | -
CASSLAQGGRLF | TGTGCCAGCAGCTTAGCGCAGGGGGGGCGGCTCTTC | - | TRBJ2-1 | TRBV7-8 | -
CASSLSVPQETQYF | TGCGCCAGCAGCTTGAGTGTGCCCCAAGAGACCCAGTACTTC | - | TRBJ2-5 | TRBV5-1 | -
CSVGASNTEAFF | TGCAGCGTGGGGGCCTCGAACACTGAAGCTTTCTTT | - | TRBJ1-1 | TRBV29-1 | -
CASSEGGGDTQYF | TGCGCCAGCAGTGAGGGGGGGGGAGATACGCAGTATTTT | TRBD2 | TRBJ2-3 | TRBV10-2 | once
CASSFTLVGPTEQYF | TGTGCCAGCAGCTTTACCCTAGTCGGTCCCACCGAGCAGTACTTC | - | TRBJ2-7 | TRBV5-6 | -
CASSYYKSSYNEQFF | TGTGCCAGCAGTTATTATAAGAGCTCCTACAATGAGCAGTTCTTC | - | TRBJ2-1 | TRBV6-2/TRBV6-3 | -
CASSLEGYEQYF | TGTGCCAGCAGTTTGGAGGGCTACGAGCAGTACTTC | - | TRBJ2-7 | TRBV28 | -
CASSSPLGTGELFF | TGTGCCAGCAGCTCGCCATTAGGCACCGGGGAGCTGTTTTTT | - | TRBJ2-2 | TRBV5-6 | -
CASSLSLAGAVYF | TGTGCCAGCAGCCTATCGCTAGCGGGAGCGGTGTACTTC | TRBD2 | TRBJ2-5 | TRBV3-1/TRBV3-2 | -
CASSSAVTGVLETQYF | TGTGCCAGCTCTTCCGCGGTGACAGGGGTCCTGGAGACCCAGTACTTC | TRBD1 | TRBJ2-5 | TRBV18 | -
CASSFSQPQHF | TGTGCCAGCAGTTTTAGTCAGCCCCAGCATTTT | - | TRBJ1-5 | TRBV12-3/TRBV12-4 | -
CASSTRGITNTEAFF | TGTGCCAGCTCAACCCGGGGGATCACAAACACTGAAGCTTTCTTT | - | TRBJ1-1 | TRBV18 | -
CASSQELHRGEKLFF | TGCGCCAGCAGCCAAGAACTCCACAGGGGGGAAAAACTGTTTTTT | TRBD1 | TRBJ1-4 | TRBV4-3 | -
CAWSVTRNYGYTF | TGTGCCTGGAGTGTAACCAGGAACTATGGCTACACCTTC | - | TRBJ1-2 | TRBV30 | -
CASSTGGLGKAFF | TGTGCCAGCAGTACAGGGGGCTTAGGTAAAGCTTTCTTT | TRBD1 | TRBJ1-1 | TRBV6-5 | -
CASSFEGSGTQYF | TGTGCCAGCAGTTTTGAGGGGTCCGGGACCCAGTACTTC | - | TRBJ2-5 | TRBV27 | -
CASSIDPGTAEQYF | TGTGCCAGTAGTATAGACCCCGGGACAGCCGAGCAGTACTTC | TRBD1 | TRBJ2-7 | TRBV19 | -
CASSQVGIDSPLHF | TGTGCCAGCAGCCAAGTTGGGATTGATTCACCCCTCCACTTT | - | TRBJ1-6 | TRBV4-2 | -
CASSILAGEWNGYTF | TGTGCCAGTAGTATATTGGCAGGGGAATGGAATGGCTACACCTTC | - | TRBJ1-2 | TRBV19 | -
CASRPDRGRIYEQYF | TGTGCCAGCAGACCTGACAGGGGGCGTATCTACGAGCAGTACTTC | TRBD1 | TRBJ2-7 | TRBV7-9 | -
CASSLGGDVYNEQFF | TGCGCCAGCAGCTTAGGGGGAGACGTGTACAATGAGCAGTTCTTC | - | TRBJ2-1 | TRBV5-1 | -
CASSISTLWPQHF | TGTGCCAGTAGTATCTCGACTCTGTGGCCCCAGCATTTT | - | TRBJ1-5 | TRBV19 | -